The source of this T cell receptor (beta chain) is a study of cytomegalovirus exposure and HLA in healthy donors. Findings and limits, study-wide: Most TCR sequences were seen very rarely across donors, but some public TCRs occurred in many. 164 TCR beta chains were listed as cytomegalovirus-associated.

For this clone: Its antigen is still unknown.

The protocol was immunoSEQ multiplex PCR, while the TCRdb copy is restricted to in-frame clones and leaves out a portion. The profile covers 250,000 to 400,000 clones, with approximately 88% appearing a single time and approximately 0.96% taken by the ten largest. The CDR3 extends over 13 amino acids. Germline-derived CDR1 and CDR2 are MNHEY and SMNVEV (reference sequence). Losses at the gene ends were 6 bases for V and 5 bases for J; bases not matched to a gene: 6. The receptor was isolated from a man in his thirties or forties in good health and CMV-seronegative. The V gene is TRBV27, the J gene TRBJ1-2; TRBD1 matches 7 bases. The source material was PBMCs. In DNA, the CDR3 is TGTGCCAGCAGGACAGGGTGGTGGTATGGCTACACCTTC. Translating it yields CASRTGWWYGYTF.